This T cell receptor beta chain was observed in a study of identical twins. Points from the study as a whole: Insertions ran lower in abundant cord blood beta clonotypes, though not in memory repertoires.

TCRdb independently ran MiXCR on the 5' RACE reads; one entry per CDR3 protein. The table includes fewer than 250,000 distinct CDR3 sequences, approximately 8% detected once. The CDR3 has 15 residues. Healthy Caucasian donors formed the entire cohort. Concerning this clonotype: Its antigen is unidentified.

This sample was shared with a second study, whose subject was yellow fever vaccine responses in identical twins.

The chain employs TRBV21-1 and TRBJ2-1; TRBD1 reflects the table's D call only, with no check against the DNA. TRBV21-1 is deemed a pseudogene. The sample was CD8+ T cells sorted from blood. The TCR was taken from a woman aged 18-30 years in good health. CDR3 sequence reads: CASSKGGGAIDEQFF. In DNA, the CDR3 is TGTGCCAGCAGCAAAGGAGGGGGCGCCATCGATGAGCAGTTCTTC.